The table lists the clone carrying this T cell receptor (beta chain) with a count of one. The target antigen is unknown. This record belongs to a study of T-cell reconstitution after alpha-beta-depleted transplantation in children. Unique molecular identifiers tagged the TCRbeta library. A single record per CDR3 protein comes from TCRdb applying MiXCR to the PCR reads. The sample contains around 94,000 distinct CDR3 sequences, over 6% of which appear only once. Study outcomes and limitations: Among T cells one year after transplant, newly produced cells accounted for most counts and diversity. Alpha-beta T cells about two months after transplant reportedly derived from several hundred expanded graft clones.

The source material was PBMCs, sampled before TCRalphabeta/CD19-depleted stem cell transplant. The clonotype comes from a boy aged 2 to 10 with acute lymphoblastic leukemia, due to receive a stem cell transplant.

The DNA of the CDR3 is TGCGCCAGCAGCACCACTAGCGGGGGGCGCGCAGATACGCAGTATTTT. Its protein product is CASSTTSGGRADTQYF. The chain has TRBV5-1 and TRBJ2-3; 12 nucleotides match TRBD2. CDR3 length: 16 amino acids. CDR1 and CDR2 (germline): SGHRS, YFSETQ. Losses at the gene ends were 4 bases for V and 4 bases for J; bases not matched to a gene: 7.